A selection of T cell receptor beta chains follows, all from one sample in a study of CD4 T cells in relation to SARS-CoV-2 and coronaviruses. Here immunoSEQ multiplex PCR was the method, and the copy in TCRdb shows in-frame clones only, minus some. The sample holds 60,000 to 80,000 clones, 75% to 90% seen once. Sequenced material: memory CD4+ T cells from PBMCs. The receptors shown here come from a human donor in good health. CDR3s include the opening cysteine and the closing phenylalanine or tryptophan. D genes are given only for firm matches. Clone size is given for some rows only: seen once, a few or many times, or a class if the clone is expanded.

size	D	V	J	CDR3	DNA
NA	NA	TRBV4-1	TRBJ2-1	CASSQSRTSTYNEQFF	TGCGCCAGCAGCCAATCCAGGACCTCAACCTACAATGAGCAGTTCTTC
NA	TRBD1	TRBV7-9	TRBJ2-1	CASSLDRGTRNNEQFF	TGTGCCAGCAGCTTAGACAGGGGGACTCGGAACAATGAGCAGTTCTTC
NA	TRBD1	TRBV28	TRBJ1-2	CASSPDRGDYGYTF	TGTGCCAGCAGCCCGGACAGGGGGGACTATGGCTACACCTTC
once	NA	TRBV29-1	TRBJ1-2	CSVSNVDGYTF	TGCAGCGTTTCAAACGTAGATGGCTACACCTTC
NA	NA	TRBV7-2	TRBJ2-7	CASSLDSDEQYF	TGTGCCAGCAGCCTCGACAGCGACGAGCAGTACTTC
NA	TRBD1	TRBV3-1/TRBV3-2	TRBJ1-1	CASRDRGNTEAFF	TGTGCCAGCAGGGACAGGGGGAACACTGAAGCTTTCTTT
NA	NA	TRBV28	TRBJ2-2	CASSLFGSRDTGELFF	TGTGCCAGCAGTTTATTTGGAAGTCGGGACACCGGGGAGCTGTTTTTT
NA	NA	TRBV5-4	TRBJ2-7	CASSLDFYEQYF	TGTGCCAGCAGCTTGGACTTCTACGAGCAGTACTTC
few	NA	TRBV5-1	TRBJ1-2	CASSSNTGNYGYTF	TGCGCCAGCAGCTCGAACACAGGGAACTATGGCTACACCTTC
NA	TRBD2	TRBV7-3	TRBJ2-5	CASSSLGLAGSRETQYF	TGTGCCAGCAGCTCCCTGGGACTAGCGGGAAGTAGGGAGACCCAGTACTTC
NA	NA	TRBV18	TRBJ1-1	CASAQGMNTEAFF	TGTGCCAGCGCGCAGGGTATGAACACTGAAGCTTTCTTT
NA	TRBD1	TRBV27	TRBJ2-7	CASSPRTGADPYEQYF	TGTGCCAGCAGTCCCCGGACAGGGGCGGACCCCTACGAGCAGTACTTC
NA	TRBD1	TRBV7-3	TRBJ2-3	CASSLDRGLTDTQYF	TGTGCCAGCAGCTTGGACAGGGGGCTCACAGATACGCAGTATTTT
NA	NA	TRBV6-6	TRBJ1-5	CATTGQGKLQPQHF	TGTGCCACCACGGGCCAGGGGAAGTTGCAGCCCCAGCATTTT
NA	NA	TRBV6-5	TRBJ1-2	CASRYRGADGYTF	TGTGCCAGCAGATATCGGGGGGCAGATGGCTACACCTTC
NA	NA	TRBV3-1/TRBV3-2	TRBJ1-1	CASSQGSGAEAFF	TGTGCCAGCAGCCAAGGATCGGGAGCTGAAGCTTTCTTT
NA	NA	TRBV18	TRBJ2-6	CASSPGPRGSGANVLTF	TGTGCCAGCTCACCGGGACCGCGAGGGTCTGGGGCCAACGTCCTGACTTTC
NA	NA	TRBV6-2/TRBV6-3	TRBJ1-6	CASSYSHGISPLHF	TGTGCCAGCAGTTACTCGCACGGTATCTCACCCCTCCACTTT
NA	NA	TRBV19	TRBJ1-6	CASSGLGRGNSPLHF	TGTGCCAGTAGTGGGTTGGGGCGCGGGAATTCACCCCTCCACTTT
NA	NA	TRBV9	TRBJ1-3	CASSVAGSGNTIYF	TGTGCCAGCAGCGTTGCAGGCTCTGGAAACACCATATATTTT
NA	NA	TRBV3-1/TRBV3-2	TRBJ1-5	CASSQDGSLSQPQHF	TGTGCCAGCAGCCAAGATGGGAGTTTGAGTCAGCCCCAGCATTTT
NA	TRBD2	TRBV10-3	TRBJ2-5	CATGTSGEETQYF	TGTGCCACTGGGACTAGCGGGGAAGAGACCCAGTACTTC
NA	TRBD2	TRBV24-1	TRBJ2-3	CATSELTGTSVADTQYF	TGTGCCACCAGTGAATTAACCGGGACTAGCGTCGCAGATACGCAGTATTTT
few	NA	TRBV19	TRBJ1-6	CASSRVNSPLHF	TGTGCCAGTTCGAGGGTCAATTCACCCCTCCACTTT
NA	TRBD2	TRBV10-3	TRBJ2-1	CATQANIAGPSSYNEQFF	TGTGCCACACAAGCGAACATAGCGGGGCCCAGCTCCTACAATGAGCAGTTCTTC
NA	NA	TRBV11-3	TRBJ2-1	CASSLGVENEQFF	TGTGCCAGCAGCTTAGGGGTGGAGAATGAGCAGTTCTTC
NA	NA	TRBV19	TRBJ2-5	CASSIGSAQETQYF	TGTGCCAGTAGTATTGGATCCGCCCAAGAGACCCAGTACTTC